What follows are 13 T cell receptor beta chains derived from one specimen sequenced in a study of blood T cell repertoires in COVID-19. TCRdb's copy holds only in-frame clones and misses some; the assay was immunoSEQ multiplex PCR. The table records around 150,000 clones, roughly 89% of them present only once. The material sequenced was peripheral blood. The receptor source for this set is a woman in her sixties or seventies with COVID-19, enrolled during active disease.

This clone was observed a single time. The chain uses TRBV3-1 (or the pseudogene TRBV3-2) and TRBJ2-7, with 8 positions matching TRBD2. The J segment lost 2 bases and the V segment lost 1 base, leaving 4 bases of the junction unmatched. Germline assignment: CDR1 LGHDT and CDR2 YNNKEL (reference sequence). The CDR3 has 15 amino acids. In DNA, the CDR3 is TGTGCCAGCAGCCAAGGAAGCGGGGGAGCCTACGAGCAGTACTTC. Its protein is CASSQGSGGAYEQYF.

This chain links TRBV5-1 with TRBJ1-1; 8 bases fit TRBD1. Trimming at V came to 4 bases and at J to 4 bases, leaving 12 bases not matched to a gene. Germline V gene lookup returns CDR1 SGHRS and CDR2 YFSETQ. The CDR3 runs to 16 residues. CDR3 nucleotides: TGCGCCAGCAGCGATCAGGGGGCTCTTGGTGGCACTGAAGCTTTCTTT. Translation: CASSDQGALGGTEAFF.

V usage is TRBV5-1 and J usage is TRBJ1-6; no clear D gene. V lost 0 bases and J 11 bases, leaving 12 bases between the germline ends. CDR1 SGHRS and CDR2 YFSETQ come from the germline V gene. This CDR3 has 14 amino acids. For the CDR3, the DNA is TGCGCCAGCAGCTTGGTTGAAGATAACACACCCCTCCACTTT. As protein: CASSLVEDNTPLHF. Full variable domain (remainder filled in from reference TRBV5-1 and TRBJ1-6): KAGVTQTPRYLIKTRGQQVTLSCSPISGHRSVSWYQQTPGQGLQFLFEYFSETQRNKGNFPGRFSGRQFSNSRSEMNVSTLELGDSALYLCASSLVEDNTPLHFGNGTRLTVT.

This clone was seen only once. This rearrangement joins TRBV18 to TRBJ1-3; D remains ambiguous. This CDR3 region has 16 residues. The ends were cut back, 4 bases at V and 0 bases at J, with 13 bases in the middle. Germline V gene data show CDR1 as KGHSH and CDR2 as LQKENI. CDR3 residues: CASSLGIMSSGNTIYF. The CDR3 nucleotides read TGTGCCAGCTCACTGGGCATAATGAGCTCTGGAAACACCATATATTTT.

This chain uses TRBV19 with TRBJ1-1; 9 bases fit TRBD1. CDR3 size: 18 residues. Germline loops: CDR1 LNHDA, CDR2 SQIVND (reference sequence). Trimming removed 1 base from V and 1 base from J; junction bases left unmatched: 10. The chain's CDR3 is CASSIGGQGYGKNTEAFF. The CDR3 bases are TGTGCCAGTAGTATAGGGGGACAGGGCTATGGGAAGAACACTGAAGCTTTCTTT.

J is TRBJ1-1 and V is TRBV2, with 8 positions matching TRBD1. The CDR3 extends over 15 amino acids. Per germline, CDR1 SNHLY and CDR2 FYNNEI. V lost 4 bases to trimming and J lost 6 bases; unmatched junction nucleotides: 10. CDR3 sequence reads: CASSALTGVGAEAFF. The CDR3 region has the DNA TGTGCCAGCAGTGCCCTGACAGGGGTTGGCGCTGAAGCTTTCTTT.

The V and J genes are TRBV9 and TRBJ2-5; 10 nucleotides agree with TRBD1. The V segment lost 3 bases and the J segment 2 bases; nucleotides outside the gene matches: 7. The CDR3 length is 16 residues. CDR1 is SGDLS, CDR2 YYNGEE, per germline. The CDR3 spells CASSALTGGFQETQYF. CDR3 in DNA: TGTGCCAGCAGCGCCCTGACAGGGGGCTTTCAAGAGACCCAGTACTTC. The full variable domain, in which reference TRBV9 and TRBJ2-5 provide the parts outside the CDR3, is DSGVTQTPKHLITATGQRVTLRCSPRSGDLSVYWYQQSLDQGLQFLIQYYNGEERAKGNILERFSAQQFPDLHSELNLSSLELGDSALYFCASSALTGGFQETQYFGPGTRLLVL.

CDR3 region: CASSSPGGSGGSDTQYF. The CDR3 coding sequence is TGCGCCAGCTCGAGTCCCGGGGGATCGGGCGGATCGGATACGCAGTATTTT. The chain joins TRBV5-1 to TRBJ2-3; D is possibly TRBD2 (6 bases). The germline CDR1 and CDR2 sequences are SGHRS and YFSETQ. V dropped 7 bases and J dropped 6 bases, with 27 bases sitting between them. The CDR3 is 17 residues long.

V is TRBV28 and J is TRBJ1-5; 9 bases fit TRBD1. The germline CDR1 and CDR2 sequences are MDHEN and SYDVKM. J gave up 0 bases and V 5 bases, and 8 bases lay outside the gene matches. The CDR3 runs to 17 residues. For the CDR3, the DNA is TGTGCCAGCAGTCGAGGACAGGGGTTTGATAGCAATCAGCCCCAGCATTTT. This gives the protein CASSRGQGFDSNQPQHF.

The table lists this clone with a count of one. The J gene is TRBJ1-2, the V gene TRBV6-5; 12 positions agree with TRBD1. Germline CDR1 reads MNHEY; CDR2 reads SVGAGI. This CDR3 region has 16 residues. Trimming at V came to 0 bases and at J to 3 bases, leaving 2 bases not matched to a gene. The CDR3 here is CASSYSGQGAYYGYTF. CDR3 sequence (DNA): TGTGCCAGCAGTTACTCGGGACAGGGGGCTTACTATGGCTACACCTTC.

This clone came up once. This rearrangement joins TRBV6-6 to TRBJ2-3, with D perhaps TRBD1 (7 bases). This CDR3 has 13 amino acids. The V gene's germline CDR1 is MNHNY and CDR2 SVGAGI (reference sequence). Between the trimmed V and J ends, which lost 6 bases and 2 bases, there was a span of 9 bases. CDR3 nucleotides: TGTGCCAGCAGCAGGGGGGTCACAGATACGCAGTATTTT. This encodes CASSRGVTDTQYF.

This clone was recorded once. The chain links TRBV28 to TRBJ1-4, with TRBD1 matching 7 bases. The germline gives CDR1 MDHEN, CDR2 SYDVKM. There are 14 residues in the CDR3. V trimming: 7 bases; J trimming: 7 bases; junction bases outside the gene matches: 9. Here the CDR3 reads CASTPGDRIEKLFF. Here the CDR3 DNA reads TGTGCCAGCACCCCTGGGGACAGAATTGAAAAACTGTTTTTT.

The chain has TRBV28 and TRBJ1-1; D is perhaps TRBD1 (5 bases). This CDR3 contains 11 residues. Germline-derived CDR1 and CDR2 are MDHEN and SYDVKM. The germline V and J ends were trimmed by 6 bases and 9 bases, with 11 bases remaining between them. CDR3 DNA sequence: TGTGCCAGCAGGCTCGACAGACAAGCTTTCTTT. It specifies CASRLDRQAFF. Variable domain in full (rest from reference TRBV28 and TRBJ1-1): DVKVTQSSRYLVKRTGEKVFLECVQDMDHENMFWYRQDPGLGLRLIYFSYDVKMKEKGDIPEGYSVSREKKERFSLILESASTNQTSMYLCASRLDRQAFFGQGTRLTVV.